This T cell receptor (beta chain) emerged from a study of cytomegalovirus exposure and HLA in healthy donors. The study's findings and limits: In a later analysis, common viral pathogens appeared linked to several of the most significant clusters.

CDR3 length equals 14 residues. The germline V gene has CDR1 MNHNY and CDR2 SVGAGI (reference sequence). Between the trimmed V and J ends, which lost 7 bases and 5 bases, there was a span of 17 bases. Concerning this clone itself: What it binds is not known.

With 60 Vbeta and 13 Jbeta primers, the PCR was carried out. TCRdb keeps only in-frame clones here, not all; method: immunoSEQ multiplex PCR. The table lists about 150,000 clones, 65% to 80% of them singletons. The source is a woman between 40 and 50 years old in good health and CMV-seronegative. The sample taken for sequencing was PBMCs. The chain links TRBV6-6 to TRBJ1-2; D uncertain. The CDR3 DNA follows: TGTGCCAGCACCATCGCGGAGGCGGTATATGGCTACACCTTC. It is translated as CASTIAEAVYGYTF.